The T cell receptor (beta chain) under discussion was sequenced for a study of T cells in localized non-small cell lung cancer. Between the trimmed V and J ends, which lost 6 bases and 4 bases, there was a span of 7 bases. Germline lookup yields CDR1 MNHGY and CDR2 SAAAGT. This CDR3 has 12 residues. Assay used: immunoSEQ multiplex PCR; TCRdb lists only in-frame clones, some missing. The sample holds about 1,700 clones, roughly 21% seen once. General study points: Adjacent lung held a median approximately 50 of the top 100 tumor clones. Compared with tumor, uninvolved adjacent lung displayed greater T cell clonality, ranking highest overall. Sequencing was limited to one tumor region, leaving the possibility of heterogeneity open.

This clone was detected a few times. Its antigen is not known. The rearrangement joins TRBV6-8 to TRBJ1-5; D is unclear. This TCR was recovered from a male donor aged 60 or older with stage I lung adenocarcinoma. The sequencing here drew on lung tumor tissue, taken before any cancer treatment. The CDR3 DNA follows: TGTGCCAGCAGGGACGGTAATCAGCCCCAGCATTTT. Residues: CASRDGNQPQHF.